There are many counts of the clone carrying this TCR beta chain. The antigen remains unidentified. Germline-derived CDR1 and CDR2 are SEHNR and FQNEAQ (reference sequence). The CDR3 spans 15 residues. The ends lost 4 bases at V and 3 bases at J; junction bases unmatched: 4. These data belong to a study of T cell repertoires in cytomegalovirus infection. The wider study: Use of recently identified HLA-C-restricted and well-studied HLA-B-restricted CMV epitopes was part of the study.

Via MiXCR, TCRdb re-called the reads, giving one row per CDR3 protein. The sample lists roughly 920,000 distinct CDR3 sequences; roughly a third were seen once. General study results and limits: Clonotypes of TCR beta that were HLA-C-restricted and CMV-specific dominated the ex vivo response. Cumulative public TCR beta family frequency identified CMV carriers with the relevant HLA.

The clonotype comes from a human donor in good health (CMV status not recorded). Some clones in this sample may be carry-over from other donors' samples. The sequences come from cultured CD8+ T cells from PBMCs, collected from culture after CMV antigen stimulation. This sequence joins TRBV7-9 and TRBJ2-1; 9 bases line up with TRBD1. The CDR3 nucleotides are TGTGCCAGCAGCTACGACAGGGGGGTCTACAATGAGCAGTTCTTC. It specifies CASSYDRGVYNEQFF.